The 10 T cell receptor beta chains below all came from one sample that was sequenced in a study of Tregs in tolerant kidney transplant recipients. Sequenced by immunoSEQ multiplex PCR; TCRdb stores in-frame clones only, minus some. The sample yields roughly 80,000 clones, approximately 90% seen once. The sequencing here drew on Tregs from blood, taken before the transplant. These receptors originate from a human donor who received a combined kidney and bone marrow transplant.

The genes are TRBV6-1 and TRBJ1-1; D gene unclear. Germline V lookup: CDR1 MNHNS, CDR2 SASEGT. This CDR3 spans 18 amino acids. Trimming took 3 bases from V and 0 from J, leaving 20 bases between them. In DNA form, the CDR3 reads TGTGCCAGCAGTGATCATGACCTCCCAAAAGCGATGAACACTGAAGCTTTCTTT. This codes for CASSDHDLPKAMNTEAFF.

The chain is built from TRBV30 and TRBJ1-4; D unresolved. The germline V gene has CDR1 GTSNPN and CDR2 SVGIG (reference sequence). The V end lost 2 bases, the J end lost 6 bases, and 7 bases lay between the germline ends. CDR3 length equals 12 residues. CDR3 in DNA: TGTGCCTGGAGTTTTGGGGATGAAAAACTGTTTTTT. Encoded protein: CAWSFGDEKLFF.

The chain uses TRBV27 and TRBJ2-4, with D perhaps matching TRBD1 or TRBD2 (5 bases each). Per the germline V gene, CDR1 is MNHEY and CDR2 is SMNVEV (reference sequence). V was shortened by 5 bases and J by 6 bases, with 11 bases between the two germline ends. The length of the CDR3 is 13 residues. The CDR3 spells CASSRGRTNIQYF. The DNA for the CDR3 is TGTGCCAGCAGTCGGGGCCGGACAAACATTCAGTACTTC.

This chain uses TRBV18 with TRBJ2-3; 12 positions agree with TRBD1. This CDR3 contains 18 residues. Trimming at V came to 3 bases and at J to 1 base, leaving 8 bases not matched to a gene. Germline loops: CDR1 KGHSH, CDR2 LQKENI. This CDR3 reads CASSPGQGARLRTDTQYF. CDR3 bases: TGTGCCAGCTCACCGGGACAGGGGGCTCGACTACGCACAGATACGCAGTATTTT.

The CDR3 spells CASSVSGQSYNEQFF. CDR3 bases: TGTGCCAGCAGCGTTAGCGGGCAGTCCTACAATGAGCAGTTCTTC. The genes are TRBV7-2 and TRBJ2-1, with 7 nucleotides matching TRBD2. The CDR3 consists of 15 residues. With V trimmed by 5 bases and J by 1 base, 5 bases remained unmatched. Germline V gene lookup returns CDR1 SGHTA and CDR2 FQGNSA.

A single count supports this clone. The rearrangement links TRBV20-1 to TRBJ2-3, with TRBD2 identical over 8 bases. Germline assignment: CDR1 DFQATT and CDR2 SNEGSKA (reference sequence). V was clipped by 6 bases and J by 5 bases; unmatched bases: 1. This CDR3 is 11 amino acids long. The CDR3 here is CSAGRGDTQYF. The CDR3 region has the DNA TGCAGTGCCGGGAGGGGAGATACGCAGTATTTT.

The V and J genes are TRBV30 and TRBJ2-5; TRBD2 agrees at 9 bases. The V gene end was trimmed by 4 bases and the J gene end by 5 bases; junction bases not matched to a gene: 8. CDR3 length: 14 amino acids. Germline V lookup: CDR1 GTSNPN, CDR2 SVGIG (reference sequence). In DNA, the CDR3 is TGTGCCTGGAATAGCGGGAGTGGCGGGGAGACCCAGTACTTC. Translating it yields CAWNSGSGGETQYF.

The genes are TRBV28 and TRBJ2-7, with 7 nucleotides matching TRBD1. CDR3 length equals 13 residues. Germline CDR1 is MDHEN and CDR2 is SYDVKM. J was trimmed by 2 bases and V by 6 bases; bases with no gene match: 4. Here the CDR3 reads CASSYGTAYEQYF. The CDR3 nucleotides read TGTGCCAGCAGCTACGGGACAGCCTACGAGCAGTACTTC. The variable domain in full, with the rest retrieved from reference TRBV28 and TRBJ2-7, is DVKVTQSSRYLVKRTGEKVFLECVQDMDHENMFWYRQDPGLGLRLIYFSYDVKMKEKGDIPEGYSVSREKKERFSLILESASTNQTSMYLCASSYGTAYEQYFGPGTRLTVT.

The chain couples TRBV28 to TRBJ2-3; D might be TRBD1 (5 bases). V was pared by 5 bases and J by 4 bases, with 13 bases between. This CDR3 spans 14 amino acids. CDR1 and CDR2 from the germline V gene are MDHEN and SYDVKM. The DNA of the CDR3 is TGTGCCAGCAGTACCCAGGGTCTTGCAGATACGCAGTATTTT. Its translation: CASSTQGLADTQYF.

J is TRBJ2-2 and V is TRBV11-2; D is uncertain. The germline V gene encodes CDR1 SGHAT and CDR2 FQNNGV. This CDR3 has 13 amino acids. The ends were cut back, 0 bases at V and 7 bases at J, with 6 bases in the middle. The CDR3 DNA reads TGTGCCAGCAGCTTAGAAGGGATCGGGGAGCTGTTTTTT. The encoded protein is CASSLEGIGELFF.